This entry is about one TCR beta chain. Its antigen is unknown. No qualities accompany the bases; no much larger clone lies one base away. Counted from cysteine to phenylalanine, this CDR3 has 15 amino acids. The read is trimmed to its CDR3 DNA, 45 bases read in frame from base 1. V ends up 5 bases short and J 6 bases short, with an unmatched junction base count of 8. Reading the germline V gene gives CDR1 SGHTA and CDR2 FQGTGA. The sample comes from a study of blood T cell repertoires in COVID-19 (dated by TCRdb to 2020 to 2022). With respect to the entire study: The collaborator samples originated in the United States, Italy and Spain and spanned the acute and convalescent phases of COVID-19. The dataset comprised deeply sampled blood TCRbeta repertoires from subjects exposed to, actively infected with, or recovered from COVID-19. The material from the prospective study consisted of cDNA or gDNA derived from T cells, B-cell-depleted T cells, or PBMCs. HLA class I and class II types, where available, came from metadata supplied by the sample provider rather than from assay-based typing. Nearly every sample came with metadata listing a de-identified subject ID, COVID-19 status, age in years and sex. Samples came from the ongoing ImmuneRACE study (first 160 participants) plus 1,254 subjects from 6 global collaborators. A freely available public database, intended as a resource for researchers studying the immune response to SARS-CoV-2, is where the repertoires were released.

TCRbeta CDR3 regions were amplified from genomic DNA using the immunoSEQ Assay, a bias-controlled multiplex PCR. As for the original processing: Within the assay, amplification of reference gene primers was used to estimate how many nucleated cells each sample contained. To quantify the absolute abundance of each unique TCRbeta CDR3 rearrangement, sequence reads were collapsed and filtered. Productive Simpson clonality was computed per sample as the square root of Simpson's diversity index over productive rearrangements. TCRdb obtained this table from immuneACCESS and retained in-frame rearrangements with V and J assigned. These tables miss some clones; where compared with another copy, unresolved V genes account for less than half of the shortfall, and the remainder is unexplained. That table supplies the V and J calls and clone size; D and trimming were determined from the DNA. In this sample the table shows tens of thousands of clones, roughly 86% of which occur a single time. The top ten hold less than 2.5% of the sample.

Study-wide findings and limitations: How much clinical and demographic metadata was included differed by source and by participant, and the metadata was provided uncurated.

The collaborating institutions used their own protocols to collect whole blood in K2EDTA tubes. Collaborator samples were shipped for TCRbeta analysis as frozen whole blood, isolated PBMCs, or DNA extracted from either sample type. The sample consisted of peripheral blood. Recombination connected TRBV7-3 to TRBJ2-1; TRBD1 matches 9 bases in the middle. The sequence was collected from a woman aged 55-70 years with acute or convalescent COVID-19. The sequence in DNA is TGTGCCAGCAGCCTGGACAGGGGCGGACGCAATGAGCAGTTCTTC. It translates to CASSLDRGGRNEQFF.